Listed here is a single TCR beta chain. This clonotype was seen a handful of times. Its antigen is not yet known. Per-nucleotide qualities are absent, and no much larger clonotype sits a single base away. The sample is drawn from a study of human T cells and chemical hapten exposure (dated by TCRdb to the early 2020s). General notes on the study: For sensitization, 2% DPC in acetone was applied to a roughly 2 cm by roughly 2 cm area of upper inner arm skin. Patients additionally received weekly therapeutic DPC doses to the scalp throughout the approximately 22-week study period. Patch testing was done on the upper back using Finn chambers containing 0.01% DPC, and results were scored after 6 days according to International Contact Dermatitis Research Group standards. Most of the patients in the cohort were female, and the cohort covered alopecia areata with under or over 50% scalp involvement, alopecia totalis and alopecia universalis. The libraries were sequenced as a pool, and the TCR yield per sample differed mostly because of small variations in library volumes within the pool. Peripheral blood TCR repertoire changes were tracked in vivo in alopecia patients during primary and secondary sensitization to the hapten diphenylcyclopropenone (DPC). Blood was sampled from patients pre-sensitization (week 0) and at 2, 6 and about 24 weeks after DPC sensitization. Twenty-nine alopecia patients gave blood for TCR sequencing at one to four time points (pre-sensitization, 2, 6 and 24 weeks).

The CDR3 starts with the cysteine, ends with the phenylalanine, and has 14 residues. Only the CDR3 region is kept as DNA, spanning 42 bases read in frame from base 1. V is cut back by 3 bases and J by 6 bases, with 7 bases in the junction unmatched. From a lookup of the germline V gene, CDR1 and CDR2 are SGHAT and FQNNGV. The investigation overall reported the following: Significantly more large CDR3 similarity clusters were formed by expanded TCRs than by pre-sensitization or healthy control sets, consistent with antigen-driven responses. Because every patient had alopecia, a presumed autoimmune disease, the patients' immune response might differ from that of healthy individuals. Repeated subsampling changed both the strength of the expansion versus patch-test correlation and the threshold at which that correlation became significant. Patch test score was positively correlated with the number of PT1 expanded TCRs, with significance at thresholds 8, 16 and 32 but not at 4. DPC sensitization did not change how many TCRs were above 1 in 1000 frequency, and no evidence was found of alterations in global repertoire structure.

The label giving this sample's time point can be read as: pre-sensitization, week 0. Reading the label with the study, this specimen's treatment or condition is: therapeutic diphenylcyclopropenone sensitization with weekly scalp DPC. At every patch-test visit, the blood draw took place before the patch test was put on. Patients were considered eligible if aged 18 to 70, diagnosed with alopecia and deemed suitable for DPC therapy, and patients were excluded if pregnant. Total RNA was extracted from unfractionated whole blood that had been collected in Tempus Blood RNA tubes. Library creation used RACE. The listed sequencing device is NextSeq 500. During library preparation, unique molecular identifiers were attached to individual cDNA molecules so that TCRs could be counted quantitatively and reproducibly. For every blood RNA sample, sequencing covered both the TCR alpha and TCR beta chains. The original pipeline was this. The median number of TCRs per sample was approximately 93,000, ranging from about 20,000 to 700,000. The Decombinator software suite was used to annotate the V, J and CDR3 of the TCR reads. To make PS versus PT1 abundance plots, every sample was subsampled to the same number of TCRs (28,000). TCRs were defined as expanded if absent before sensitization and observed at least eight times at the 2-week time point. TCRdb redid the processing of the public reads, applying fastp at Q25 and MiXCR, and retained in-frame beta chains. A single entry per CDR3 protein holds the most common genes and DNA from its merged rows. In this record, the V and J calls reflect TCRdb's handling and not the investigators' own analysis. This sample gives tens of thousands of distinct CDR3 sequences in total; over 9.5% of them show up just once. The biggest ten clones account for approximately 5.5% of the sample.

Here the chain combines TRBV11-2 and TRBJ2-7; TRBD2 fits 8 bases in the junction. The receptor's source is a woman between 45 and 60 years old with alopecia areata. Some clones in this sample may be carry-over from other donors' samples. This specimen was whole blood, taken in connection with sensitization to the hapten diphenylcyclopropenone (DPC). The DNA is as follows: TGTGCCAGCAGCTTCCTTAGCGGGACGGGCGAGCAGTACTTC. Its translation is CASSFLSGTGEQYF.